The clone carrying this TCR beta chain was detected only a few times. The data belong to a study of CD8+CD57+ T cells in acquired aplastic anemia. In germline, CDR1 is SGDLS, CDR2 YYNGEE. V was clipped by 4 bases and J by 6 bases, with 17 bases between them. The CDR3 covers 14 residues. The template used for profiling TCR beta VDJ and CDR3 was genomic DNA. MiXCR was run by TCRdb on the reads, yielding one entry per CDR3 protein. This sample yields around 180,000 distinct CDR3 sequences, of which roughly 63% are seen a single time; 45% belongs to the top ten. The source is a human donor in good health. V and J are TRBV9 and TRBJ2-7, with D tentatively TRBD2 (5 bases). Sequencing was done on a sample of sorted CD4+, CD8+, or CD8+CD57+ T cells (not recorded which) from PBMCs. Written as DNA, the CDR3 is TGTGCCAGCAGCCCCCTTTTAAGCGGCACCGAGCAGTACTTC. The encoded protein is CASSPLLSGTEQYF.